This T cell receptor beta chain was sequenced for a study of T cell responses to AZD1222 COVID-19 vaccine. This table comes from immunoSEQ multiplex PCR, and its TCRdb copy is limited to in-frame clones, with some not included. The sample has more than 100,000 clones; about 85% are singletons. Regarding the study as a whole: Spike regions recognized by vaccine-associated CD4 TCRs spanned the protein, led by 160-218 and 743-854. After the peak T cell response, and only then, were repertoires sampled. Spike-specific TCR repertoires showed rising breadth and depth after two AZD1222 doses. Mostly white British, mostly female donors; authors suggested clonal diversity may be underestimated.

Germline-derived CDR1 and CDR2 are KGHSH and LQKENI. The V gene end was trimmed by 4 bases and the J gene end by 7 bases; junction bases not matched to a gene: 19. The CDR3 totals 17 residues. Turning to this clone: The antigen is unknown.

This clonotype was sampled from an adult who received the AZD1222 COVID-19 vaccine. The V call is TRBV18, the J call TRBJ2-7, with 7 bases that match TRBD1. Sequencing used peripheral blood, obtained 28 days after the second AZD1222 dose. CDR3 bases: TGTGCCAGCTCACAACCAAGGGGGCCGGGCCGGGGCGGGGAGCAGTACTTC. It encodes CASSQPRGPGRGGEQYF.